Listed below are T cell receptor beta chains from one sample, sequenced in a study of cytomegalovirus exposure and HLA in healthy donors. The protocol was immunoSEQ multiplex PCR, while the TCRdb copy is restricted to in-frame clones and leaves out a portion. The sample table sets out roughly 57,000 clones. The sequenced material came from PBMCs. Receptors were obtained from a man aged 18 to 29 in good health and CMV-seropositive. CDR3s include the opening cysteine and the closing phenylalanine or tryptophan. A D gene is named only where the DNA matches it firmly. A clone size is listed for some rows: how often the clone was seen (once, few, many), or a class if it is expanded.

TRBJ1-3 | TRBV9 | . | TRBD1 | CASNVDPGDRGRNTIYF | TGTGCCAGCAACGTAGACCCTGGGGACAGGGGAAGAAACACCATATATTTT
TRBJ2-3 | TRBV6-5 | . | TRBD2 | CASSYGLAGGTDTQYF | TGTGCCAGCAGTTACGGACTAGCGGGAGGCACAGATACGCAGTATTTT
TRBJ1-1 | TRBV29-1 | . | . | CSVSDRAFF | TGCAGCGTTTCAGATCGAGCTTTCTTT
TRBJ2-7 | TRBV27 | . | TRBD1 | CASSSQGAAKYEQYF | TGTGCCAGCAGTTCTCAGGGGGCAGCCAAATACGAGCAGTACTTC
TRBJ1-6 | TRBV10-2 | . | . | CASSEFPGEGYRNSPLHF | TGCGCCAGCAGTGAATTCCCGGGGGAGGGGTATCGTAATTCACCCCTCCACTTT
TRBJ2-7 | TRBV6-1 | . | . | CASSSIADAYEQYF | TGTGCCAGCAGCTCTATAGCGGACGCCTACGAGCAGTACTTC
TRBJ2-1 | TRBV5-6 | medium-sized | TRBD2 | CASRFLADNEQFF | TGTGCCAGCAGGTTCCTAGCGGACAATGAGCAGTTCTTC
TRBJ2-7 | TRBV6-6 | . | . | CASTLVQGHGTEQYF | TGTGCCAGCACCTTAGTACAGGGTCACGGTACCGAGCAGTACTTC
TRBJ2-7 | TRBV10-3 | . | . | CAISPGHITYEQYF | TGTGCCATCAGTCCCGGACACATTACCTACGAGCAGTACTTC
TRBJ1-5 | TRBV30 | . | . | CASEVGPGRSNQPQHF | TGTGCCTCGGAGGTCGGCCCCGGGAGAAGCAATCAGCCCCAGCATTTT
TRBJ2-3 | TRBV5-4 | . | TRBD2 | CASTSAIAGLGGTDTQYF | TGTGCCAGCACATCCGCCATAGCGGGACTGGGGGGCACAGATACGCAGTATTTT
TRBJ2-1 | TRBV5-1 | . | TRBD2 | CASSLGLAGLHNEQFF | TGCGCCAGCAGCCTGGGACTAGCGGGCTTGCACAATGAGCAGTTCTTC
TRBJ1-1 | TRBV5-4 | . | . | CASSTDSDRAFF | TGTGCCAGCAGCACGGACAGTGATCGAGCTTTCTTT
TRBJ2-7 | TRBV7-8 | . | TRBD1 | CASSSSGTEGLPSYEQYF | TGTGCCAGCAGCTCCTCGGGGACAGAAGGTCTCCCCTCCTACGAGCAGTACTTC
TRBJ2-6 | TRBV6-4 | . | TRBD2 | CASSDSGGSGANVLTF | TGTGCCAGCAGTGACTCGGGGGGGAGTGGGGCCAACGTCCTGACTTTC
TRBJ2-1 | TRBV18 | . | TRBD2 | CASSPGQLAGGFYNEQFF | TGTGCCAGCTCACCAGGTCAACTAGCGGGAGGGTTCTACAATGAGCAGTTCTTC
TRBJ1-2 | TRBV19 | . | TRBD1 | CASSTTGGAYGYTF | TGTGCCAGTAGTACGACAGGGGGCGCATATGGCTACACCTTC
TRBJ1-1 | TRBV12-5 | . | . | CASGLVPEGNTEAFF | TGTGCTAGTGGTTTGGTACCAGAGGGGAACACTGAAGCTTTCTTT
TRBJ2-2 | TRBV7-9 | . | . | CASRPPRGAGTGELFF | TGTGCCAGCAGACCCCCCAGGGGCGCGGGCACCGGGGAGCTGTTTTTT
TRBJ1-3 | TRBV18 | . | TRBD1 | CASSPGDRVNTIYF | TGTGCCAGCTCACCGGGGGACAGGGTAAACACCATATATTTT
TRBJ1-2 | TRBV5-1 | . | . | CASSLYLASTFGYTF | TGCGCCAGCAGCTTGTATCTAGCCTCAACTTTCGGCTACACCTTC
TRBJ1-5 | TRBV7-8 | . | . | CASSLAVSVNQPQHF | TGTGCCAGCAGCTTAGCGGTATCGGTAAATCAGCCCCAGCATTTT